Below are 26 T cell receptor beta chains sequenced from a single sample in a study of cytomegalovirus exposure and HLA in healthy donors. Method: immunoSEQ multiplex PCR; TCRdb's copy keeps in-frame clones and lacks some. The sample holds about 130,000 clones, around 96% seen once. Sequences were obtained from PBMCs. These receptors originate from a man aged 18 to 30 in good health and CMV-seronegative.

The genes are TRBV4-2 and TRBJ2-1, with 7 bases that match TRBD2. The germline V gene encodes CDR1 LGHNA and CDR2 YNFKEQ. The CDR3 length is 21 residues. With 3 bases clipped from V and 1 base from J, the junction kept 21 bases outside the gene matches. For the CDR3, the DNA is TGTGCCAGCAGCCAGGGCCCCTACGGTGCGGGAGTAATCGGGTCCTACAATGAGCAGTTCTTC. Translating gives CASSQGPYGAGVIGSYNEQFF.

The chain joins TRBV28 to TRBJ2-1, with 8 bases fitting TRBD2. In germline, CDR1 is MDHEN, CDR2 SYDVKM. CDR3 length: 16 amino acids. Losses at the gene ends were 6 bases for V and 3 bases for J; bases not matched to a gene: 10. CDR3 DNA: TGTGCCAGCAGCGCAATTGGACTAGCCCTCTACAATGAGCAGTTCTTC. Amino acids: CASSAIGLALYNEQFF.

The chain combines TRBV12-5 with TRBJ2-3; D remains ambiguous. The CDR3 runs to 18 residues. Germline CDR1 and CDR2: LGHNT and FRNRAP. Trimming pared 1 base from V and 4 bases from J, leaving 21 bases between. The CDR3 DNA follows: TGTGCTAGTGGTTTGGACCGTCTTGGAGCCCCACTCTCAGATACGCAGTATTTT. Translation gives CASGLDRLGAPLSDTQYF.

The chain carries TRBV5-6 and TRBJ2-5, with 9 bases fitting TRBD1. The CDR3 has 15 amino acids. V shed 4 bases, J shed 5 bases, and the junction held 9 bases outside the gene matches. Germline V gene lookup returns CDR1 SGHDT and CDR2 YYEEEE. The CDR3 here is CASSPKVTGGETQYF. The DNA of the CDR3 is TGTGCCAGCAGCCCTAAAGTGACAGGGGGGGAGACCCAGTACTTC.

The V and J genes are TRBV5-1 and TRBJ2-7; 8 bases fit TRBD1. The trim removed 7 bases at V and 0 bases at J, leaving 6 bases unmatched. The CDR3 length is 14 residues. CDR1 is SGHRS and CDR2 is YFSETQ in the germline V gene. As DNA, the CDR3 is TGCGCCAGCTCGGGACAGGATAGCTCCTACGAGCAGTACTTC. This codes for CASSGQDSSYEQYF.

This chain uses TRBV15 with TRBJ2-1, with TRBD2 identical over 15 bases. The V segment lost 3 bases and the J segment 7 bases; nucleotides outside the gene matches: 13. Germline V CDR1 and CDR2: LNHNV, YYDKDF (reference sequence). CDR3 length equals 19 residues. The chain's CDR3 is CATSRTGDGTSGRMNEQFF. As DNA, the CDR3 is TGTGCCACCAGCAGGACAGGGGACGGGACTAGCGGGAGGATGAATGAGCAGTTCTTC.

The chain carries TRBV6-6 and TRBJ1-2, with D possibly TRBD1 on 5 matching bases. The CDR3 runs to 13 residues. Trimming shortened V by 10 bases and J by 0 bases, and 12 bases separated the two germline ends. Germline V gene lookup returns CDR1 MNHNY and CDR2 SVGAGI (reference sequence). The CDR3 nucleotides are TGTGCCACACATCGGGGGTCTAACTATGGCTACACCTTC. Amino acid sequence: CATHRGSNYGYTF.

This chain links TRBV9 with TRBJ2-1, with D possibly being TRBD2 (6 bases). Germline V gene sequence: CDR1 SGDLS, CDR2 YYNGEE. The V gene lost 3 bases and the J gene lost 8 bases, with 18 bases spanning the gap. CDR3 size: 15 residues. The CDR3 coding sequence is TGTGCCAGCAGCGGGGGACTCCTGGAAGGCGATGAGCAGTTCTTC. The encoded protein is CASSGGLLEGDEQFF.

The J gene is TRBJ2-7, the V gene TRBV4-3, with 11 bases lining up with TRBD2. Germline V CDR1 and CDR2: LGHNA, YSLEER. V was clipped by 4 bases and J by 3 bases; unmatched bases: 11. This CDR3 region has 17 residues. The CDR3 is CASSRGLAGGTRYEQYF. CDR3 in DNA: TGCGCCAGCAGCCGGGGTCTAGCGGGAGGTACCCGCTACGAGCAGTACTTC.

The chain carries TRBV18 and TRBJ1-5; D is perhaps TRBD1 (6 bases). Germline V gene sequence: CDR1 KGHSH, CDR2 LQKENI. V lost 2 bases and J 7 bases, leaving 18 bases between the germline ends. CDR3 size: 16 residues. This chain's CDR3 is CASSPVVGEGGQPQHF. The CDR3 DNA sequence: TGTGCCAGCTCACCAGTCGTCGGGGAGGGGGGGCAGCCCCAGCATTTT.

The CDR3 coding sequence is TGTGCCAGTGCAGGACACCATAATCAGCCCCAGCATTTT. It encodes CASAGHHNQPQHF. The chain employs TRBV19 and TRBJ1-5; D possibly corresponds to TRBD1 (5 bases). Per germline, CDR1 LNHDA and CDR2 SQIVND (reference sequence). The length of the CDR3 is 13 residues. Trimming shortened V by 8 bases and J by 4 bases, and 12 bases separated the two germline ends.

CDR3 protein: CASSSLRGANQPQHF. CDR3 nucleotide sequence: TGTGCCAGCAGTTCCCTCCGGGGGGCCAATCAGCCCCAGCATTTT. The V call is TRBV28, the J call TRBJ1-5; perhaps TRBD1 as D (6 bases). The germline V and J ends were trimmed by 4 bases and 3 bases, with 13 bases remaining between them. CDR3 size: 15 residues. In germline, CDR1 is MDHEN, CDR2 SYDVKM.

The V gene is TRBV11-2, the J gene TRBJ2-1; possible D gene TRBD2, 5 bases. V was pared by 6 bases and J by 8 bases, with 20 bases between. CDR3 length equals 15 residues. Looked up from germline, CDR1 is SGHAT and CDR2 is FQNNGV. The CDR3 sequence: CASRESGRVEYEQFF. The CDR3 DNA follows: TGTGCCAGCAGGGAGTCCGGGCGGGTGGAGTATGAGCAGTTCTTC.

This rearrangement joins TRBV7-2 to TRBJ2-5; D gene uncertain. V dropped 6 bases and J dropped 5 bases, with 16 bases sitting between them. The V gene's germline CDR1 is SGHTA and CDR2 FQGNSA. The CDR3 loop spans 14 amino acids. DNA of the CDR3: TGTGCCAGCAGGGCAGGTGGCAGCCAGGAGACCCAGTACTTC. This sequence encodes CASRAGGSQETQYF. The variable domain in full, completed from reference TRBV7-2 and TRBJ2-5, reads GAGVSQSPSNKVTEKGKDVELRCDPISGHTALYWYRQSLGQGLEFLIYFQGNSAPDKSGLPSDRFSAERTGGSVSTLTIQRTQQEDSAVYLCASRAGGSQETQYFGPGTRLLVL.

The chain is built from TRBV25-1 and TRBJ1-1; 9 bases are shared with TRBD1. The germline CDR1 and CDR2 sequences are MGHDK and SYGVNS. After removal of 4 bases from V and 7 bases from J, the junction contained 1 base not matched to a gene. CDR3 length equals 12 residues. Here the CDR3 reads CASSGQGVEAFF. The CDR3 coding sequence is TGTGCCAGCAGTGGACAGGGGGTTGAAGCTTTCTTT. The full variable domain, rest sourced from reference TRBV25-1 and TRBJ1-1, is EADIYQTPRYLVIGTGKKITLECSQTMGHDKMYWYQQDPGMELHLIHYSYGVNSTEKGDLSSESTVSRIRTEHFPLTLESARPSHTSQYLCASSGQGVEAFFGQGTRLTVV.

V is TRBV5-1 and J is TRBJ1-2; D is uncertain. The CDR3 is made up of 15 amino acids. Trimming left V 0 bases short and J 4 bases short, with 13 bases between. CDR1 is SGHRS and CDR2 is YFSETQ in the germline V gene. The chain's CDR3 is CASSLDWGGSYGYTF. The DNA for the CDR3 is TGCGCCAGCAGCTTGGACTGGGGAGGCAGCTATGGCTACACCTTC.

V gene TRBV6-5 combines with J gene TRBJ2-3, with unresolved D. Germline V gives CDR1 MNHEY, CDR2 SVGAGI. The CDR3 consists of 11 residues. With 7 bases removed from V and 5 bases from J, the gap between germline ends came to 7 bases. For the CDR3, the DNA is TGTGCCAGCACTAGAGGAGATACGCAGTATTTT. Its translation is CASTRGDTQYF.

V gene TRBV7-3 combines with J gene TRBJ2-7; 13 positions match TRBD2. Unmatched junction bases numbered 6, after V lost 4 bases and J lost 6 bases. The length of the CDR3 is 15 residues. Per germline, CDR1 SGHTA and CDR2 FQGTGA. The chain's CDR3 is CASSYGLAGVFEQYF. CDR3 coding DNA: TGTGCCAGCAGCTACGGACTAGCGGGAGTCTTCGAGCAGTACTTC.

This chain uses TRBV5-1 with TRBJ2-1, with 9 bases matching TRBD2. CDR1 and CDR2 from the germline V gene are SGHRS and YFSETQ. Trimming at V came to 5 bases and at J to 8 bases, leaving 2 bases not matched to a gene. The CDR3 contains 12 residues. This chain's CDR3 is CASSRTSDEQFF. CDR3 DNA: TGCGCCAGCAGTAGGACTAGCGATGAGCAGTTCTTC.

The chain joins TRBV7-6 to TRBJ2-2; D may be TRBD1 (5 bases). V lost 1 base and J 0 bases, leaving 6 bases between the germline ends. Germline CDR1 reads SGHVS; CDR2 reads FNYEAQ. This CDR3 has 15 residues. The DNA for the CDR3 is TGTGCCAGCAGCTTAGGGACAACGAACACCGGGGAGCTGTTTTTT. Translated: CASSLGTTNTGELFF. The whole variable domain, filled in from reference TRBV7-6 and TRBJ2-2, reads GAGVSQSPRYKVTKRGQDVALRCDPISGHVSLYWYRQALGQGPEFLTYFNYEAQQDKSGLPNDRFSAERPEGSISTLTIQRTEQRDSAMYRCASSLGTTNTGELFFGEGSRLTVL.

The rearrangement joins TRBV2 to TRBJ2-6; D gene unclear. Trimming stripped 4 bases from V and 1 base from J, with 5 bases between. Looked up from germline, CDR1 is SNHLY and CDR2 is FYNNEI. This CDR3 has 14 residues. The CDR3 coding sequence is TGTGCCAGCAGTGTTCTGTCTGGGGCCAACGTCCTGACTTTC. This sequence encodes CASSVLSGANVLTF. Using reference TRBV2 and TRBJ2-6 for the parts outside the CDR3, the full variable domain is EPEVTQTPSHQVTQMGQEVILRCVPISNHLYFYWYRQILGQKVEFLVSFYNNEISEKSEIFDDQFSVERPDGSNFTLKIRSTKLEDSAMYFCASSVLSGANVLTFGAGSRLTVL.

The CDR3 is CASSRLAGGPETQYF. CDR3 DNA: TGTGCCAGCAGCCGACTAGCGGGAGGGCCGGAGACCCAGTACTTC. This chain joins TRBV11-2 and TRBJ2-5, with 14 bases identical to TRBD2. V shed 5 bases and J 5 bases; nucleotides not matched to a gene: 4. From germline, CDR1 is SGHAT and CDR2 FQNNGV. This CDR3 contains 15 residues. The full variable domain, its missing parts supplied by reference TRBV11-2 and TRBJ2-5, is EAGVAQSPRYKIIEKRQSVAFWCNPISGHATLYWYQQILGQGPKLLIQFQNNGVVDDSQLPKDRFSAERLKGVDSTLKIQPAKLEDSAVYLCASSRLAGGPETQYFGPGTRLLVL.

The J gene is TRBJ2-1, the V gene TRBV5-1; weak D call: TRBD2 (5 bases). CDR1 and CDR2 from the germline V gene are SGHRS and YFSETQ. The germline V and J ends were trimmed by 5 bases and 1 base, with 10 bases remaining between them. CDR3 length: 14 amino acids. The CDR3 DNA reads as TGCGCCAGCAGGTTCGGGGAGTCCTACAATGAGCAGTTCTTC. Protein sequence: CASRFGESYNEQFF.

The chain is built from TRBV27 and TRBJ2-1, with TRBD1 matching over 10 bases. CDR3 length: 19 amino acids. V dropped 6 bases and J dropped 0; count of bases not matched to a gene: 14. Germline CDR1 MNHEY, CDR2 SMNVEV (reference sequence). CDR3 loop: CASSPGTGDPGGSYNEQFF. The CDR3 bases are TGTGCCAGCAGCCCCGGGACAGGGGACCCGGGAGGCTCCTACAATGAGCAGTTCTTC.

The chain combines TRBV6-5 with TRBJ2-7, with D possibly matching TRBD1 (6 bases). V shed 4 bases and J shed 2 bases, with 12 bases lying between them. Germline V gene lookup returns CDR1 MNHEY and CDR2 SVGAGI. The CDR3 length is 14 residues. The DNA of the CDR3 is TGTGCCAGCAGTTCCCAAACAGGGCCCTACGAGCAGTACTTC. Amino acids: CASSSQTGPYEQYF.

The V gene is TRBV28, the J gene TRBJ2-2; possibly TRBD2 for D (6 bases). Looked up from germline, CDR1 is MDHEN and CDR2 is SYDVKM. Trimming shortened V by 3 bases and J by 5 bases, and 13 bases separated the two germline ends. This CDR3 region has 15 residues. The CDR3 DNA is TGTGCCAGCAGTTTGGTTGGGGGGAAAACCGGGGAGCTGTTTTTT. Residues: CASSLVGGKTGELFF.